This section outlines one T cell receptor (beta chain) sequence together with its context. This sample is part of a study of CD8 T cells in Susac syndrome. cDNA came from about 0.51 to 1 ug RNA primed by random hexamers. TCRdb called the immunoSEQ multiplex PCR reads again in MiXCR, with one record for every CDR3 protein. The sample has approximately 170,000 distinct CDR3 sequences; 93% are singletons. This receptor was taken from a human donor in good health. The source material was CD4+ T cells from PBMCs.

The CDR3 region is CASQLWTGKNIQYF. The CDR3 DNA sequence: TGTGCCAGCCAATTATGGACAGGGAAAAACATTCAGTACTTC. The rearrangement uses TRBV5-6 and TRBJ2-4; TRBD1 matches 8 bases. Germline lookup yields CDR1 SGHDT and CDR2 YYEEEE. V gave up 7 bases and J gave up 4 bases; unmatched junction bases: 7. This CDR3 is built from 14 residues.